The clone carrying this T cell receptor (beta chain) was seen ten or more times. V was pared by 6 bases and J by 4 bases, with 15 bases between. Germline CDR1 reads MNHNS; CDR2 reads SASEGT. CDR3 size: 14 residues. Treg sorting used a CD4+CD25+CD127-/low gate. TCRdb reprocessed the 5' RACE reads via MiXCR and lists one record per CDR3 protein. The sample carries fewer than 55,000 distinct CDR3 sequences, more than 20% recorded once. This TCR was recovered from a female donor with breast cancer. What was sequenced was Tregs sorted from a lymph node. The chain recombines TRBV6-1 with TRBJ1-1; TRBD1 might be the D (5 bases). CDR3: CASRMDHGGTEAFF. CDR3 DNA: TGTGCCAGCAGGATGGACCATGGGGGCACTGAAGCTTTCTTT.